The source of this T cell receptor beta chain is a study of cytomegalovirus exposure and HLA in healthy donors. Germline V gene sequence: CDR1 SQVTM, CDR2 ANQGSEA. This CDR3 spans 16 amino acids. Trimming stripped 0 bases from V and 6 bases from J, with 19 bases between. Both 60 Vbeta primers and 13 Jbeta primers went into the PCR. This table comes from immunoSEQ multiplex PCR, and its TCRdb copy is limited to in-frame clones, with some not included. This repertoire shows approximately 130,000 clones, roughly 85% found once; its top ten account for about 6.7%. The sequencing sample was made of PBMCs. V usage is TRBV29-1 and J usage is TRBJ2-3, with D tentatively TRBD1 (6 bases). This TCR came from a woman under 40 in good health and CMV-seropositive. DNA for the CDR3: TGCAGCGTTGAAGAGGGAACAGGGATAATCGGCGATACGCAGTATTTT. This gives the protein CSVEEGTGIIGDTQYF.